The present T cell receptor beta chain was sequenced within a study of T cell clonality in common variable immunodeficiency. Only in-frame clones appear in the TCRdb table, and some are missing; sequencing was by immunoSEQ multiplex PCR. The counts give approximately 37,000 clones, none of them seen only once; over 8% is held by the top ten. Most patients and controls had Caucasian heritage. From germline, CDR1 is SGHTA and CDR2 FQGTGA. CDR3 length equals 14 residues. V lost 1 base and J lost 6, with 10 bases in between. This clone was seen ten or more times. What it recognizes is unknown. The read finishes 3 residues shy of the CDR3 end, and the germline J gene is used to complete it. Whole-study results and caveats: Reportedly, TCR beta sequences from common variable immunodeficiency showed fewer deletions and N-nucleotide insertions. Authors noted CVID clonality's cause needs subpopulation repertoire sequencing.

The TCR sequence derives from a person aged 18 to 75 in good health. The chain joins TRBV7-3 to TRBJ2-1; D gene unclear. The specimen sequenced was peripheral blood mononuclear cells. CDR3 DNA, as far as it was read: TGTGCCAGCAGCTTAATGGTCACATCCAATGAG. Its protein product is CASSLMVTSNE. The entire CDR3 is CASSLMVTSNEQFF.